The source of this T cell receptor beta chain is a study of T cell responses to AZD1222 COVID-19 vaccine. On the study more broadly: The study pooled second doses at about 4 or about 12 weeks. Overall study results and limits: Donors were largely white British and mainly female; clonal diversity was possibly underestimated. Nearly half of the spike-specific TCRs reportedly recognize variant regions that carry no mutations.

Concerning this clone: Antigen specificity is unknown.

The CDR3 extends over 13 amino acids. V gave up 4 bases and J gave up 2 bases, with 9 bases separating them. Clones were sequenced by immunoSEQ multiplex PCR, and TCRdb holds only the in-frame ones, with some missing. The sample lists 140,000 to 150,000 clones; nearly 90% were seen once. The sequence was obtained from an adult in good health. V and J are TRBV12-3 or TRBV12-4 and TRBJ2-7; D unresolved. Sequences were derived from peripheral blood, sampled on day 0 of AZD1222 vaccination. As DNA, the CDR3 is TGTGCCAGCAGTTGGAAGGGTACCTACGAGCAGTACTTC. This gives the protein CASSWKGTYEQYF.